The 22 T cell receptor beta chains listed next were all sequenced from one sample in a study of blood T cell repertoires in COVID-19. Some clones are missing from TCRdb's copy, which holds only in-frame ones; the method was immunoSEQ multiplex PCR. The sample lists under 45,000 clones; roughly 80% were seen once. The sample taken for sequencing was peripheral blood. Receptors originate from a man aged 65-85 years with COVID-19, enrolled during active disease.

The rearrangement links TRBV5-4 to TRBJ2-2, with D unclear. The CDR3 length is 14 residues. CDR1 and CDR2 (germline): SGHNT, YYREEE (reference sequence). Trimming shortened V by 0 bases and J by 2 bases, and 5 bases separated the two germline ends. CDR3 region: CASSLVYNTGELFF. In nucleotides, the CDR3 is TGTGCCAGCAGCTTGGTCTACAACACCGGGGAGCTGTTTTTT.

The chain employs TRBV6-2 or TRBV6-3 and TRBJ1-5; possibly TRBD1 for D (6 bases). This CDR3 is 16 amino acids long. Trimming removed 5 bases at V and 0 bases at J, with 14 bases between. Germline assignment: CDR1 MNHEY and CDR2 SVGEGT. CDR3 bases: TGTGCCAGCAGTCTGCCCACAGGGATTAGCAATCAGCCCCAGCATTTT. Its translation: CASSLPTGISNQPQHF.

CDR3: CASSSAPGTRVNSPLHF. CDR3 sequence (DNA): TGTGCCAGCAGTTCTGCACCAGGGACACGGGTTAATTCACCCCTCCACTTT. J is TRBJ1-6 and V is TRBV28; TRBD1 is a possible D gene (6 bases). The V gene lost 4 bases and the J gene lost 6 bases, with 19 bases spanning the gap. CDR1 is MDHEN, CDR2 SYDVKM, per germline. This CDR3 has 17 residues.

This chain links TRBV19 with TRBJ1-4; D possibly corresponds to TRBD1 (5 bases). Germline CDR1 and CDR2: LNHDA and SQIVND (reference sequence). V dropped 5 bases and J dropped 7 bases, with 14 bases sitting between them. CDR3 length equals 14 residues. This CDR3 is CASSGRQGSEKLFF. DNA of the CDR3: TGTGCCAGTAGTGGCCGGCAGGGCAGTGAAAAACTGTTTTTT.

The CDR3: CASSLTGEVETQYF. CDR3 in DNA: TGTGCCAGCAGCTTGACAGGGGAGGTAGAGACCCAGTACTTC. The rearrangement links TRBV7-3 to TRBJ2-5, with 8 nucleotides matching TRBD1. CDR3 length: 14 residues. The V segment lost 3 bases and the J segment 4 bases; nucleotides outside the gene matches: 4. CDR1 and CDR2 from the germline V gene are SGHTA and FQGTGA.

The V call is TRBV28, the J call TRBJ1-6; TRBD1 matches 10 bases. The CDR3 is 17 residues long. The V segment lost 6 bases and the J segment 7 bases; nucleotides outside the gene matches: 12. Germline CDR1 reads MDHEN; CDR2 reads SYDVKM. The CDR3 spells CASSSWAGQGYNSPLHF. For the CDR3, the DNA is TGTGCCAGCAGCTCATGGGCGGGACAGGGGTACAATTCACCCCTCCACTTT.

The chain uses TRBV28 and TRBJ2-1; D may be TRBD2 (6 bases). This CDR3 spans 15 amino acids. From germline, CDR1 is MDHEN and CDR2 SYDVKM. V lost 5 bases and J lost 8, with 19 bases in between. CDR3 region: CASSPVRAGRDEQFF. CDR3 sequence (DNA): TGTGCCAGCAGTCCAGTCAGGGCGGGACGCGATGAGCAGTTCTTC.

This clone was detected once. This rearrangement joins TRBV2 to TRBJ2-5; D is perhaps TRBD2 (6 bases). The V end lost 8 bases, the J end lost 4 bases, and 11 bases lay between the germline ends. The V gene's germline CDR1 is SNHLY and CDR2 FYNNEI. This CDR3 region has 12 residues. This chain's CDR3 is CASSPGGETQYF. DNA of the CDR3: TGTGCCAGCTCACCCGGGGGAGAGACCCAGTACTTC. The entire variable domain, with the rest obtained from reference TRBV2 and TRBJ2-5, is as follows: EPEVTQTPSHQVTQMGQEVILRCVPISNHLYFYWYRQILGQKVEFLVSFYNNEISEKSEIFDDQFSVERPDGSNFTLKIRSTKLEDSAMYFCASSPGGETQYFGPGTRLLVL.

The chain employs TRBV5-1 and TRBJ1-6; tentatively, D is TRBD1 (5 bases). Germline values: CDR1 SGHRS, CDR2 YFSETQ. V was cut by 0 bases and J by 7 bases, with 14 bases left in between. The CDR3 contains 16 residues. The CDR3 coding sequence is TGCGCCAGCAGCTTGGCCCTGGGGGGTGTAAATTCACCCCTCCACTTT. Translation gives CASSLALGGVNSPLHF.

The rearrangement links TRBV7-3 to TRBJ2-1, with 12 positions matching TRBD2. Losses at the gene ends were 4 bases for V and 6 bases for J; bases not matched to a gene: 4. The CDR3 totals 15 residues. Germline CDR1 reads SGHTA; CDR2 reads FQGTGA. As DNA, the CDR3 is TGTGCCAGCAGCTCGACTAGCGGGGGACCCAATGAGCAGTTCTTC. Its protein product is CASSSTSGGPNEQFF.

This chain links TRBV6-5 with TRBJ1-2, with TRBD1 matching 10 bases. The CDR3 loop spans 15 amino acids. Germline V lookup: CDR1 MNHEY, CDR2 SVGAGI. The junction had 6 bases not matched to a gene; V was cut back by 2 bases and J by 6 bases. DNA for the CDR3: TGTGCCAGCAGTTACGGTCCGACAGGGGGCGATGGCTACACCTTC. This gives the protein CASSYGPTGGDGYTF.

The CDR3 spells CASTQQGANYGYTF. Written as DNA, the CDR3 is TGTGCCAGCACCCAACAGGGGGCTAACTATGGCTACACCTTC. The rearrangement joins TRBV6-5 to TRBJ1-2, with 8 bases matching TRBD1. This CDR3 region has 14 residues. V lost 7 bases and J lost 0; bases outside the gene matches: 4. Per the germline V gene, CDR1 is MNHEY and CDR2 is SVGAGI.

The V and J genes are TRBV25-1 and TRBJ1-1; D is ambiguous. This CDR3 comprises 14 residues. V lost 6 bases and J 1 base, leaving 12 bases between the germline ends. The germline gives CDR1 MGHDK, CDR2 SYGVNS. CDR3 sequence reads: CASRKPPENTEAFF. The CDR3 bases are TGTGCCAGCAGAAAACCCCCAGAGAACACTGAAGCTTTCTTT.

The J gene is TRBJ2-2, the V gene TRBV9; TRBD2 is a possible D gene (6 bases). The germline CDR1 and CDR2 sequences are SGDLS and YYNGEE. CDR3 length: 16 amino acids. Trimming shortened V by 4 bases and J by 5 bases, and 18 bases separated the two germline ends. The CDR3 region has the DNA TGTGCCAGCAGCCTACGGGGGTTTAGTACGACCGGGGAGCTGTTTTTT. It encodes CASSLRGFSTTGELFF. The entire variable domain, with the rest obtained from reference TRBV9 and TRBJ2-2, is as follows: DSGVTQTPKHLITATGQRVTLRCSPRSGDLSVYWYQQSLDQGLQFLIQYYNGEERAKGNILERFSAQQFPDLHSELNLSSLELGDSALYFCASSLRGFSTTGELFFGEGSRLTVL.

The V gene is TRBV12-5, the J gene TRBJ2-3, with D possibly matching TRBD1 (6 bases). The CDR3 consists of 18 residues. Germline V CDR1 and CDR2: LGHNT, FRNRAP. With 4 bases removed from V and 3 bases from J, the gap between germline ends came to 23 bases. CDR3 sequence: CASGSGKPGDLRTDTQYF. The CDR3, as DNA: TGTGCTAGTGGTTCCGGTAAACCAGGGGATCTACGGACAGATACGCAGTATTTT.

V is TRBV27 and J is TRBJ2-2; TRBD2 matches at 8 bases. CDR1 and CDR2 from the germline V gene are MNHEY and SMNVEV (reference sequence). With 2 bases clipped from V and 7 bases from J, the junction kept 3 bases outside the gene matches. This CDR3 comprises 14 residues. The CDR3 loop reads CASSLRGGIGELFF. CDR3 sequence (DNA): TGTGCCAGCAGTTTACGGGGGGGGATCGGGGAGCTGTTTTTT.

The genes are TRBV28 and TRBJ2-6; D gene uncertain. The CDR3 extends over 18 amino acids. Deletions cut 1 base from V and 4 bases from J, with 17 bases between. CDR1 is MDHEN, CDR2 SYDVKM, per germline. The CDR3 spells CASSLYSIDLRGANVLTF. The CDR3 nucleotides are TGTGCCAGCAGTTTATACTCTATAGATCTGAGGGGGGCCAACGTCCTGACTTTC.

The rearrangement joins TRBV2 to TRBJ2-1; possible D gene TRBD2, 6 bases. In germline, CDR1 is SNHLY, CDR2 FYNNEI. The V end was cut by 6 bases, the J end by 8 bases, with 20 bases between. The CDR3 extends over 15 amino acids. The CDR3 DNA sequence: TGTGCCAGCAGCCCGCCGGGACTTTCCTTCTATGAGCAGTTCTTC. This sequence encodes CASSPPGLSFYEQFF.

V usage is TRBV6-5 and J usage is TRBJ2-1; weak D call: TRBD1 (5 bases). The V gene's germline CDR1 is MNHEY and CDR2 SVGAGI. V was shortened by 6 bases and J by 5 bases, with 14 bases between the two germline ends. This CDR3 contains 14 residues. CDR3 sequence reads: CASSLLWGDNEQFF. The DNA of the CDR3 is TGTGCCAGCAGCCTTCTCTGGGGCGACAATGAGCAGTTCTTC.

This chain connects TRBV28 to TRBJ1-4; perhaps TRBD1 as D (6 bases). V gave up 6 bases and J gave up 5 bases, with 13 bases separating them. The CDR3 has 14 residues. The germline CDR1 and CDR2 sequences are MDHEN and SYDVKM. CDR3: CASSSGTSNEKLFF. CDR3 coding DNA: TGTGCCAGCAGCTCCGGGACAAGCAATGAAAAACTGTTTTTT.

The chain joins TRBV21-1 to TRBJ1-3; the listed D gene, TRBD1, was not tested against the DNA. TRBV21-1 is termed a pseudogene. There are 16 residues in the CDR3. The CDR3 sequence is CASSNPGRGRGNTIYF. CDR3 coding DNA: TGTGCCAGCAGCAATCCCGGCAGGGGCCGTGGAAACACCATATATTTT.

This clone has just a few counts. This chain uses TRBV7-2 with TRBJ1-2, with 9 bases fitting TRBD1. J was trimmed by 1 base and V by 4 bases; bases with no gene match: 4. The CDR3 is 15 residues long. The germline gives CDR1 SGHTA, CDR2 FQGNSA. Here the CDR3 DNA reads TGTGCCAGCAGCTACGACAGGGGGGATAACTATGGCTACACCTTC. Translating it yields CASSYDRGDNYGYTF.